This T cell receptor (beta chain) was captured by sequencing in a study of blood T cell repertoires in COVID-19. Study-level background: Acute and convalescent COVID-19 specimens originated in the United States, Italy and Spain. Sample material is recorded as cDNA or gDNA derived from T cells, B-cell-depleted T cells, or PBMCs.

Source study methods: Estimation of nucleated cell counts relied on the amplification of reference gene primers. The data were produced by immunoSEQ multiplex PCR, yet TCRdb's version contains in-frame clones alone and is incomplete. V, J and clone size are those of that table, while D and trimming were read from the DNA. In the table there are 150,000 to 200,000 clones, more than 75% of which are singletons. This CDR3 has 16 residues. Germline trimming cut 5 bases from V and 3 bases from J; bases unmatched to any gene: 9. Germline CDR1 SEHNR, CDR2 FQNEAQ (reference sequence). This chain joins TRBV7-9 and TRBJ2-1, with 8 bases aligning to TRBD2. The receptor's source is a man younger than 35 with acute or convalescent COVID-19. The sample was peripheral blood. CDR3 loop: CASSPKLAENYNEQFF. Here the CDR3 DNA reads TGTGCCAGCAGCCCAAAACTAGCGGAGAACTACAATGAGCAGTTCTTC.